The entry below describes one TCR beta chain. Its antigen remains unidentified. J was trimmed by 7 bases and V by 5 bases; bases with no gene match: 3. Looked up from germline, CDR1 is MGHDK and CDR2 is SYGVNS. The CDR3 length is 14 residues. The source of the sample is a study of pediatric ulcerative colitis. Data came from immunoSEQ multiplex PCR; TCRdb stores just in-frame clones and leaves some out. The sample carries about 64,000 clones, 86% recorded once. General observations from the study: Ulcerative colitis patients shared more blood-rectal clones than controls. Acute severe colitis showed lower rectal diversity from clonal expansions.

The receptor was derived from a boy younger than 18 with severe ulcerative colitis. Sequencing used blood. The J gene is TRBJ1-6, the V gene TRBV25-1; 9 bases agree with TRBD1. The CDR3 reads CASSWGTGNSPLHF. The DNA for the CDR3 is TGTGCCAGCAGTTGGGGGACAGGGAATTCACCCCTCCACTTT.